This T cell receptor (beta chain) was captured in a study of T-cell memory formation after mild COVID-19. Findings and limits, study-wide: Mainly in CM and EM were contracting CD4+ clones; CD8+ were in EMRA. Contracting clones, day 15 to 85, had balanced CD4/CD8, and later expanders favored CD4+.

Libraries for TCRalpha and TCRbeta carried sample barcodes and unique molecular identifiers via 5'RACE. TCRdb fed the 5' RACE reads into MiXCR, producing one record per CDR3 protein. The data contain 350,000 to 450,000 distinct CDR3 sequences, roughly a quarter of them singletons. Germline V gives CDR1 MGHRA, CDR2 YSYEKL. The CDR3 contains 14 residues. J gave up 2 bases and V 1 base, and 2 bases lay outside the gene matches. Turning to this clonotype: Its specificity is not known.

J is TRBJ2-7 and V is TRBV4-1; TRBD1 aligns across 7 bases. The receptor comes from an adult woman who had mild COVID-19 (a few samples of this study predate the infection). Cell type and time point are not known. Material for sequencing was PBMCs or a T cell subset sorted from them (not recorded which). CDR3 sequence reads: CASSQGDSTYEQYF. DNA for the CDR3: TGCGCCAGCAGCCAAGGGGACAGCACCTACGAGCAGTACTTC.